Shown below are 22 T cell receptor beta chains from a single sample sequenced in a study of cytomegalovirus exposure and HLA in healthy donors. The data were produced by immunoSEQ multiplex PCR, yet TCRdb's version contains in-frame clones alone and is incomplete. The table lists about 130,000 clones, 89% of them singletons. The specimen sequenced was PBMCs. The receptors originated from a woman younger than 30 in good health and CMV-seronegative.

To note about this clone: Other DNA sequences in the same sample also yield this CDR3. V gene TRBV28 combines with J gene TRBJ1-2; D ambiguous. The V gene lost 2 bases and the J gene lost 5 bases, with 6 bases spanning the gap. The CDR3 has 12 residues. CDR1 is MDHEN, CDR2 SYDVKM, per germline. CDR3 in amino acids: CASSLAGYGYTF. The CDR3 coding sequence is TGTGCCAGCAGTTTAGCGGGATATGGCTACACCTTC.

V and J are TRBV2 and TRBJ2-5, with 7 nucleotides matching TRBD2. J was trimmed by 1 base and V by 7 bases; bases with no gene match: 6. Germline V lookup: CDR1 SNHLY, CDR2 FYNNEI. The CDR3 covers 14 residues. Here the CDR3 reads CASTLLARQETQYF. The CDR3 region has the DNA TGTGCCAGCACACTACTAGCGCGCCAAGAGACCCAGTACTTC.

The chain uses TRBV28 and TRBJ2-1; 10 bases match TRBD1. The CDR3 spans 16 residues. The ends lost 5 bases at V and 9 bases at J; junction bases unmatched: 13. Germline V gene sequence: CDR1 MDHEN, CDR2 SYDVKM. For the CDR3, the DNA is TGTGCCAGCAGTATAAAAGACAGGGGGCTGTCGATTGAGCAGTTCTTC. This gives the protein CASSIKDRGLSIEQFF. The full variable domain, rest sourced from reference TRBV28 and TRBJ2-1, is DVKVTQSSRYLVKRTGEKVFLECVQDMDHENMFWYRQDPGLGLRLIYFSYDVKMKEKGDIPEGYSVSREKKERFSLILESASTNQTSMYLCASSIKDRGLSIEQFFGPGTRLTVL.

The CDR3 DNA reads TGCAGCGTTGTACTAGTCTCCTACAATGAGCAGTTCTTC. Translation gives CSVVLVSYNEQFF. This rearrangement joins TRBV29-1 to TRBJ2-1, with TRBD2 as a possible D gene (5 bases). The germline V and J ends were trimmed by 4 bases and 0 bases, with 7 bases remaining between them. CDR1 is SQVTM and CDR2 is ANQGSEA in the germline V gene. This CDR3 is built from 13 residues.

This chain links TRBV15 with TRBJ1-4; unclear D gene. Germline CDR1 LNHNV, CDR2 YYDKDF (reference sequence). This CDR3 has 15 amino acids. The V gene lost 5 bases and the J gene lost 8 bases, with 18 bases spanning the gap. CDR3: CATSPRSEAREKLFF. The CDR3 DNA sequence: TGTGCCACCAGCCCAAGGTCCGAGGCAAGGGAAAAACTGTTTTTT.

The rearrangement uses TRBV28 and TRBJ2-2, with TRBD2 matching over 10 bases. Looked up from germline, CDR1 is MDHEN and CDR2 is SYDVKM. The CDR3 sequence is 21 residues long. J was trimmed by 4 bases and V by 5 bases; bases with no gene match: 22. CDR3 sequence: CASSPSSLTAGGPSVTGELFF. The DNA for the CDR3 is TGTGCCAGCAGTCCCTCCTCCCTGACAGCGGGAGGGCCCTCGGTCACCGGGGAGCTGTTTTTT. The entire variable domain, with the rest obtained from reference TRBV28 and TRBJ2-2, is as follows: DVKVTQSSRYLVKRTGEKVFLECVQDMDHENMFWYRQDPGLGLRLIYFSYDVKMKEKGDIPEGYSVSREKKERFSLILESASTNQTSMYLCASSPSSLTAGGPSVTGELFFGEGSRLTVL.

The chain joins TRBV5-1 to TRBJ2-7; 9 bases align to TRBD1. J lost 6 bases, V lost 5 bases, and 9 bases had no gene match. The CDR3 consists of 14 residues. Germline V gene data show CDR1 as SGHRS and CDR2 as YFSETQ. CDR3 loop: CASSIGTGFGEQYF. The CDR3 DNA follows: TGCGCCAGCAGTATCGGGACAGGGTTTGGCGAGCAGTACTTC.

The rearrangement uses TRBV4-1 and TRBJ1-2, with no clear D. CDR1 is MGHRA, CDR2 YSYEKL, per germline. V shed 0 bases and J shed 6 bases, with 11 bases lying between them. This CDR3 contains 14 residues. The CDR3 DNA is TGCGCCAGCAGCCAAGAGTCTTTAGCACATGGCTACACCTTC. Amino acids: CASSQESLAHGYTF.

This chain joins TRBV5-1 and TRBJ1-6, with D hard to call. The length of the CDR3 is 15 residues. Germline V CDR1 and CDR2: SGHRS, YFSETQ. V lost 4 bases and J lost 4, with 12 bases in between. CDR3 in DNA: TGCGCCAGCAGCCGGGCAGCGGGATATAATTCACCCCTCCACTTT. Translated: CASSRAAGYNSPLHF.

The chain couples TRBV5-1 to TRBJ2-6; weak D call: TRBD1 (5 bases). The CDR3 totals 14 residues. Germline CDR1 SGHRS, CDR2 YFSETQ. The germline V and J ends were trimmed by 7 bases and 2 bases, with 10 bases remaining between them. CDR3 sequence: CASATGAGANVLTF. For the CDR3, the DNA is TGCGCCAGCGCAACAGGAGCTGGGGCCAACGTCCTGACTTTC.

V gene TRBV6-6 combines with J gene TRBJ2-7; D not resolved. From germline, CDR1 is MNHNY and CDR2 SVGAGI (reference sequence). The CDR3 spans 13 residues. Trimming removed 5 bases at V and 3 bases at J, with 11 bases between. CDR3 sequence (DNA): TGTGCCAGCAGTCCAGAGGTCGGCTACGAGCAGTACTTC. This gives the protein CASSPEVGYEQYF.

This chain links TRBV4-3 with TRBJ2-1; D gene uncertain. V lost 0 bases to trimming and J lost 7 bases, with 13 bases between them. Germline assignment: CDR1 LGHNA and CDR2 YSLEER. CDR3 length: 15 amino acids. The CDR3 DNA reads TGCGCCAGCAGCCAAGATCCATTAATAGAGAATGAGCAGTTCTTC. Translated, it gives CASSQDPLIENEQFF.

V usage is TRBV9 and J usage is TRBJ2-7; 13 nucleotides line up with TRBD2. J lost 2 bases, V lost 3 bases, and 2 bases had no gene match. Germline values: CDR1 SGDLS, CDR2 YYNGEE. The CDR3 sequence is 15 residues long. As DNA, the CDR3 is TGTGCCAGCAGCGGGGGGACTAGCGGGGCCTACGAGCAGTACTTC. It is translated as CASSGGTSGAYEQYF.

This rearrangement joins TRBV6-1 to TRBJ2-1; 10 positions match TRBD1. The germline V gene has CDR1 MNHNS and CDR2 SASEGT. Germline trimming cut 6 bases from V and 3 bases from J; bases unmatched to any gene: 5. CDR3 length: 15 residues. In DNA, the CDR3 is TGTGCCAGCAGAGCCGGGACAGGGGTCTACAATGAGCAGTTCTTC. This sequence encodes CASRAGTGVYNEQFF.

The chain recombines TRBV28 with TRBJ1-2; unclear D gene. V gave up 7 bases and J gave up 4 bases, with 10 bases separating them. Germline V gives CDR1 MDHEN, CDR2 SYDVKM. The length of the CDR3 is 12 residues. CDR3 DNA sequence: TGTGCCAGCATGGGAGAGGGCTATGGCTACACCTTC. Translating it yields CASMGEGYGYTF.

This chain uses TRBV11-2 with TRBJ2-1; no clear D. The CDR3 length is 11 residues. Trimming pared 3 bases from V and 8 bases from J, leaving 5 bases between. Germline assignment: CDR1 SGHAT and CDR2 FQNNGV. CDR3 DNA: TGTGCCAGCAGCTTCACATATGAGCAGTTCTTC. This codes for CASSFTYEQFF.

The chain uses TRBV6-1 and TRBJ1-1; the D gene is possibly TRBD1 (5 bases). This CDR3 has 14 amino acids. Trimming took 5 bases from V and 2 from J, leaving 12 bases between them. Germline-derived CDR1 and CDR2 are MNHNS and SASEGT. CDR3 bases: TGTGCCAGCAGTCCTACGGGGGGAAACACTGAAGCTTTCTTT. Translating it yields CASSPTGGNTEAFF.

This clone appeared once. V gene TRBV5-1 combines with J gene TRBJ2-3; perhaps TRBD2 as D (5 bases). The CDR3 contains 15 residues. Trimming removed 0 bases at V and 0 bases at J, with 8 bases between. Germline V gives CDR1 SGHRS, CDR2 YFSETQ. This CDR3 reads CASSLVRGSTDTQYF. Here the CDR3 DNA reads TGCGCCAGCAGCTTGGTTCGCGGGAGCACAGATACGCAGTATTTT.

The genes are TRBV4-3 and TRBJ2-1, with 13 bases identical to TRBD2. J gave up 10 bases and V 0 bases, and 15 bases lay outside the gene matches. This CDR3 is 19 amino acids long. Germline V gives CDR1 LGHNA, CDR2 YSLEER. The CDR3 sequence: CASSQDRGAGTSGITEQFF. The CDR3 bases are TGCGCCAGCAGCCAAGATAGGGGAGCCGGGACTAGCGGGATTACCGAGCAGTTCTTC.

V usage is TRBV2 and J usage is TRBJ1-1; D perhaps matches TRBD1 (5 bases). Trimming removed 1 base from V and 0 bases from J, with 6 bases in between. Looked up from germline, CDR1 is SNHLY and CDR2 is FYNNEI. The CDR3 sequence is 14 residues long. The CDR3 loop is CASSEGQMNTEAFF. In DNA form, the CDR3 reads TGTGCCAGCAGTGAAGGACAGATGAACACTGAAGCTTTCTTT.

This clone was counted between two and nine times. The chain is built from TRBV7-2 and TRBJ2-2; the D gene is possibly TRBD2 (5 bases). The CDR3 length is 15 residues. Germline CDR1 is SGHTA and CDR2 is FQGNSA. V was shortened by 5 bases and J by 7 bases, with 17 bases between the two germline ends. CDR3 DNA: TGTGCCAGCAGCAACCGCGGGCGGAGCGGCGGGGAGCTGTTTTTT. Its translation is CASSNRGRSGGELFF.

V gene TRBV20-1 combines with J gene TRBJ2-7; no definite D call. Between the trimmed V and J ends, which lost 5 bases and 3 bases, there was a span of 8 bases. In germline, CDR1 is DFQATT, CDR2 SNEGSKA (reference sequence). This CDR3 contains 11 residues. The CDR3 loop is CSAWADYEQYF. The CDR3 DNA reads TGCAGTGCTTGGGCAGACTACGAGCAGTACTTC.